Presented here are 10 T cell receptor beta chains from one specimen sequenced in a study of early T cells in non-severe SARS-CoV-2 infection. TCRdb passed the 5' RACE reads through MiXCR, listing each CDR3 protein once. The profile shows fewer than 30,000 distinct CDR3 sequences, about 9.5% of them singletons. The sample was whole blood. Receptor source: an adult who was a healthcare worker with PCR-confirmed SARS-CoV-2 infection or an uninfected control (not recorded which).

In this sample, this clonotype turned up a few times. This chain joins TRBV7-9 and TRBJ1-2; D is possibly TRBD1 (6 bases). CDR3 length equals 19 residues. In germline, CDR1 is SEHNR, CDR2 FQNEAQ (reference sequence). V lost 1 base and J lost 4, with 25 bases in between. CDR3: CASSLDPGFSVAGAYGYTF. Here the CDR3 DNA reads TGTGCCAGCAGCTTAGATCCCGGCTTCTCTGTGGCAGGGGCCTATGGCTACACCTTC.

This clonotype qualifies as medium-sized. The chain couples TRBV9 to TRBJ2-5; tentative D call: TRBD2 (5 bases). The length of the CDR3 is 13 residues. The V gene lost 2 bases and the J gene lost 5 bases, with 10 bases spanning the gap. Germline values: CDR1 SGDLS, CDR2 YYNGEE. Here the CDR3 reads CASSVSREETQYF. The CDR3 nucleotides are TGTGCCAGCAGCGTGAGTAGGGAGGAGACCCAGTACTTC.

The V gene is TRBV29-1, the J gene TRBJ2-2, with 7 bases identical to TRBD1. The CDR3 contains 11 residues. V was pared by 7 bases and J by 8 bases, with 4 bases of the junction left unmatched. In germline, CDR1 is SQVTM, CDR2 ANQGSEA. The CDR3 protein is CSANRGGELFF. CDR3 in DNA: TGCAGCGCTAACAGGGGTGGGGAGCTGTTTTTT.

V is TRBV7-2 and J is TRBJ1-3; tentatively, D is TRBD1 (5 bases). Germline V gives CDR1 SGHTA, CDR2 FQGNSA. The V end lost 5 bases, the J end lost 0 bases, and 11 bases lay between the germline ends. CDR3 size: 15 residues. The CDR3 nucleotides are TGTGCCAGCAGCCTGGGACCCTACTCTGGAAACACCATATATTTT. Translating it yields CASSLGPYSGNTIYF.

This chain joins TRBV5-8 and TRBJ1-1, with D perhaps TRBD1 (5 bases). Trimming stripped 0 bases from V and 1 base from J, with 10 bases between. CDR3 length equals 15 residues. The V gene's germline CDR1 is SGHTS and CDR2 YDEGEE. The CDR3 spells CASSLEGQQNTEAFF. DNA of the CDR3: TGTGCCAGCAGCTTGGAAGGACAACAGAACACTGAAGCTTTCTTT.

This clonotype was seen at least ten times. The chain combines TRBV4-3 with TRBJ1-1; D is uncertain. The CDR3 loop spans 18 amino acids. Looked up from germline, CDR1 is LGHNA and CDR2 is YSLEER. Trimming cost V 0 bases and J 1 base, with 18 bases left between them. The CDR3 nucleotides are TGCGCCAGCAGCCAAGAATTGTGGGTGGCACGGGGGAACACTGAAGCTTTCTTT. The encoded protein is CASSQELWVARGNTEAFF.

This clonotype was observed a few times. V usage is TRBV15 and J usage is TRBJ1-1; D may be TRBD1 (6 bases). The CDR3 has 15 amino acids. Between the trimmed V and J ends, which lost 1 base and 2 bases, there was a span of 11 bases. Germline V gene data show CDR1 as LNHNV and CDR2 as YYDKDF (reference sequence). The CDR3 loop is CATSRAGTLNTEAFF. In DNA form, the CDR3 reads TGTGCCACCAGCAGAGCAGGGACACTAAACACTGAAGCTTTCTTT.

Ten or more counts support this clonotype. V and J are TRBV3-1 and TRBJ2-1; no clear D. The ends were cut back, 3 bases at V and 8 bases at J, with 8 bases in the middle. Germline values: CDR1 LGHDT, CDR2 YNNKEL (reference sequence). This CDR3 has 12 amino acids. This CDR3 reads CASSHQNDEQFF. CDR3 sequence (DNA): TGTGCCAGCAGCCATCAGAATGATGAGCAGTTCTTC.

This clonotype is deemed medium-sized (0.01 to 0.1%). The chain uses TRBV24-1 and TRBJ1-2; D ambiguous. Trimming took off 2 bases at V and 3 bases at J, with 3 bases between the two ends. The V gene's germline CDR1 is KGHDR and CDR2 SFDVKD. CDR3 length: 12 amino acids. The CDR3 region has the DNA TGTGCCACCAGTGATTACTACTATGGCTACACCTTC. Its translation is CATSDYYYGYTF.

This clonotype has ten or more counts. The J gene is TRBJ2-5, the V gene TRBV29-1; no definite D call. From germline, CDR1 is SQVTM and CDR2 ANQGSEA. The V end was cut by 6 bases, the J end by 3 bases, with 14 bases between. The CDR3 is made up of 13 amino acids. In DNA form, the CDR3 reads TGCAGCGTCATTGTCGCCAAAAAAGAGACCCAGTACTTC. Encoded protein: CSVIVAKKETQYF.